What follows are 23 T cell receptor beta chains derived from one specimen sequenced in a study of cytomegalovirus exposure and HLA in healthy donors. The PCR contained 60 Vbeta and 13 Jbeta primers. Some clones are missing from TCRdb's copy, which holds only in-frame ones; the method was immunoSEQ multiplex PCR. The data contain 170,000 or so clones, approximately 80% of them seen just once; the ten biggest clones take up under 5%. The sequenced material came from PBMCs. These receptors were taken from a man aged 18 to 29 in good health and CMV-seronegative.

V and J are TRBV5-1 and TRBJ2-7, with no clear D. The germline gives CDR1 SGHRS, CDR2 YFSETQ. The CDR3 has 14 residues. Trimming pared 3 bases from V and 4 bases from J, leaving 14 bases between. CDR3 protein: CASSSLPEAYEQYF. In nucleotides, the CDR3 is TGCGCCAGCAGCTCCCTGCCCGAAGCGTACGAGCAGTACTTC.

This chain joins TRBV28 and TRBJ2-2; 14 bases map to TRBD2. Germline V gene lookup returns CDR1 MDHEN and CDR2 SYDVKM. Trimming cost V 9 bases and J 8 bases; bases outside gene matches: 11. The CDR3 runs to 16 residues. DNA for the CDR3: TGTGCCAGTCTAAATCCGGGACTAGCGGGAGAAGGGGAGCTGTTTTTT. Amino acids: CASLNPGLAGEGELFF. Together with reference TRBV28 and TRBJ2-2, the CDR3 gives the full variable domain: DVKVTQSSRYLVKRTGEKVFLECVQDMDHENMFWYRQDPGLGLRLIYFSYDVKMKEKGDIPEGYSVSREKKERFSLILESASTNQTSMYLCASLNPGLAGEGELFFGEGSRLTVL.

CDR3 nucleotide sequence: TGTGCCAGCAGTTACCTCCGCAGAAATTCACCCCTCCACTTT. It encodes CASSYLRRNSPLHF. The chain carries TRBV6-5 and TRBJ1-6; unclear D gene. This CDR3 is built from 14 residues. The ends were cut back, 2 bases at V and 7 bases at J, with 9 bases in the middle. CDR1 and CDR2 (germline): MNHEY, SVGAGI.

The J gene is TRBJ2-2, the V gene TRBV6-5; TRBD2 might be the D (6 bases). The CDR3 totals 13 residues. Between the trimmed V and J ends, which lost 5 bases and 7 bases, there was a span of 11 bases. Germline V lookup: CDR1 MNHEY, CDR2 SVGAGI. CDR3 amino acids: CASSILSGGELFF. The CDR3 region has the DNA TGTGCCAGCAGTATACTTAGCGGCGGGGAGCTGTTTTTT.

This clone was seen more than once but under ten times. The CDR3 is CASSQANGEAFF. As DNA, the CDR3 is TGTGCCAGCAGTCAGGCGAACGGTGAAGCTTTCTTT. The chain recombines TRBV28 with TRBJ1-1; D not resolved. Germline V gene lookup returns CDR1 MDHEN and CDR2 SYDVKM. The CDR3 length is 12 residues. Trimming removed 5 bases at V and 7 bases at J, with 11 bases between.

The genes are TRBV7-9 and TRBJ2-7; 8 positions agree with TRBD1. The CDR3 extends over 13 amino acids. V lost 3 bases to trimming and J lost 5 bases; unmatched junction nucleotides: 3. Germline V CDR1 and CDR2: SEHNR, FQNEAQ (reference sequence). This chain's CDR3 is CASSFGQGNEQYF. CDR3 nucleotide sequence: TGTGCCAGCAGCTTCGGACAGGGCAACGAGCAGTACTTC.

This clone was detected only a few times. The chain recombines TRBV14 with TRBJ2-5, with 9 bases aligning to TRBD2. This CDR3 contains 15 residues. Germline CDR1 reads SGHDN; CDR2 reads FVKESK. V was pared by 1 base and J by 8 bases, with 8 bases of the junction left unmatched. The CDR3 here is CASSQGGTSQRTQYF. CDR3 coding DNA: TGTGCCAGCAGCCAAGGGGGGACTAGCCAGCGAACCCAGTACTTC.

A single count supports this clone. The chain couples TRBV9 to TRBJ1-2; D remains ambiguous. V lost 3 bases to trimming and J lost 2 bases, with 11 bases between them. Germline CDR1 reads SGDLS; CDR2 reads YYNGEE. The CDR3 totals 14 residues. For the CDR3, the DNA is TGTGCCAGCAGCGGGGCGGGGTCGAACTATGGCTACACCTTC. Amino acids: CASSGAGSNYGYTF.

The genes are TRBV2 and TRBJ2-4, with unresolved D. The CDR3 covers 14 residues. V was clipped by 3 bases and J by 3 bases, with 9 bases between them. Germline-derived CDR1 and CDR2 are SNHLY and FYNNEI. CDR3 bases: TGTGCCAGCAGTGAGAAGAACGGCAAAAACATTCAGTACTTC. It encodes CASSEKNGKNIQYF.

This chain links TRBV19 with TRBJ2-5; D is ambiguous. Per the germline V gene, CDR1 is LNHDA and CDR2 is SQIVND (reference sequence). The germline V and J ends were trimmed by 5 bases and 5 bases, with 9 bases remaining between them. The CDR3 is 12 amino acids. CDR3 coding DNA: TGTGCCAGTAGTCTTCCCGGGGAGACCCAGTACTTC. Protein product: CASSLPGETQYF.

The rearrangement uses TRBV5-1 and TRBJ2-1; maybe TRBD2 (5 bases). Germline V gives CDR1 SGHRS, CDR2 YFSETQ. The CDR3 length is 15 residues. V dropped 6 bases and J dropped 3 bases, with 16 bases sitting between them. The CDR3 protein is CASTLEVLNYNEQFF. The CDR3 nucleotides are TGCGCCAGCACCCTGGAGGTTTTAAACTACAATGAGCAGTTCTTC.

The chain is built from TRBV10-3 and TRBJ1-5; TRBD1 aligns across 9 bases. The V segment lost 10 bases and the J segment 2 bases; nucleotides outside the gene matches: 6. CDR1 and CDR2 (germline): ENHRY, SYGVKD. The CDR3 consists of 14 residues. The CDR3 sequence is CATRDREGNQPQHF. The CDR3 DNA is TGTGCCACCCGGGACAGGGAGGGCAATCAGCCCCAGCATTTT.

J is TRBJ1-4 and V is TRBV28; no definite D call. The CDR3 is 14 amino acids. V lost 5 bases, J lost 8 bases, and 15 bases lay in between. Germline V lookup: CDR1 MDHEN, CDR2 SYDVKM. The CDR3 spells CASSEGPRAEKLFF. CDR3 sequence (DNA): TGTGCCAGCAGTGAGGGCCCGAGGGCAGAAAAACTGTTTTTT. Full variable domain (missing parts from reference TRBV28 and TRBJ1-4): DVKVTQSSRYLVKRTGEKVFLECVQDMDHENMFWYRQDPGLGLRLIYFSYDVKMKEKGDIPEGYSVSREKKERFSLILESASTNQTSMYLCASSEGPRAEKLFFGSGTQLSVL.

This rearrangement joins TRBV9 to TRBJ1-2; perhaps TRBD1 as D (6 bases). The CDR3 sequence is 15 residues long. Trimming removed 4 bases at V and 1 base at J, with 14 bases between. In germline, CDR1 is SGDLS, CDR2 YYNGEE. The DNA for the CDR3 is TGTGCCAGCAGCCCCTGGACAGAAGATAACTATGGCTACACCTTC. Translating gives CASSPWTEDNYGYTF. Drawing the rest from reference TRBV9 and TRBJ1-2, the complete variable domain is DSGVTQTPKHLITATGQRVTLRCSPRSGDLSVYWYQQSLDQGLQFLIQYYNGEERAKGNILERFSAQQFPDLHSELNLSSLELGDSALYFCASSPWTEDNYGYTFGSGTRLTVV.

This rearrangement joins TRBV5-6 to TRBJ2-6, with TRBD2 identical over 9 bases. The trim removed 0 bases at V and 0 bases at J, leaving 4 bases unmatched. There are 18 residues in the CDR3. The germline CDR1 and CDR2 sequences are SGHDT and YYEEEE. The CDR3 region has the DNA TGTGCCAGCAGCTTGGAAGCGGGGGGAGGCTCTGGGGCCAACGTCCTGACTTTC. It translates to CASSLEAGGGSGANVLTF.

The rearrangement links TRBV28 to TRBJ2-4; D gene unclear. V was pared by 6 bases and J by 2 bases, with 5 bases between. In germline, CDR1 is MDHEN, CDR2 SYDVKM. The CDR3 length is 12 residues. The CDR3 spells CASSPTKNIQYF. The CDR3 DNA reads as TGTGCCAGCAGCCCCACCAAAAACATTCAGTACTTC.

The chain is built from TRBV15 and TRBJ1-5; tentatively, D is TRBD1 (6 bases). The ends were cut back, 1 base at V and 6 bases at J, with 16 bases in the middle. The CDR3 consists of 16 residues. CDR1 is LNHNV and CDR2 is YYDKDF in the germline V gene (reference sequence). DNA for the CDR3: TGTGCCACCAGCAGAGCAGCAGGGGCGAACATTCAGCCCCAGCATTTT. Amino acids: CATSRAAGANIQPQHF.

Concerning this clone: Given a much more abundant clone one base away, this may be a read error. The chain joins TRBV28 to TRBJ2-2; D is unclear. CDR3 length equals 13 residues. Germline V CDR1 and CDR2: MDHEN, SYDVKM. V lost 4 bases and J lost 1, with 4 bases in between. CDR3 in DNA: TGTGCCAGCAGTTCCAGGAACACCGGGGAGCTGTTTTTT. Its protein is CASSSRNTGELFF.

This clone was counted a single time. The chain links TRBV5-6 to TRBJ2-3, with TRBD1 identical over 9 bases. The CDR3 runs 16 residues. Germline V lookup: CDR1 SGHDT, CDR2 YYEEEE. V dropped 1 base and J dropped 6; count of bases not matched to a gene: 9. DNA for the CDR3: TGTGCCAGCAGCTTGAGGGTACAGGGGGCTTTCGATACGCAGTATTTT. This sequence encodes CASSLRVQGAFDTQYF. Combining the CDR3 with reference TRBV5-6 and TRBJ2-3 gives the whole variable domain DAGVTQSPTHLIKTRGQQVTLRCSPKSGHDTVSWYQQALGQGPQFIFQYYEEEERQRGNFPDRFSGHQFPNYSSELNVNALLLGDSALYLCASSLRVQGAFDTQYFGPGTRLTVL.

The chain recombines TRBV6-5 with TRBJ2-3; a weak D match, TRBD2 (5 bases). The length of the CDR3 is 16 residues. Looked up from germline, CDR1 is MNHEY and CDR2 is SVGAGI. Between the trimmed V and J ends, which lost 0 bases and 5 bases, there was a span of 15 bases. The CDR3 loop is CASSYSEVSPLDTQYF. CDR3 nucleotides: TGTGCCAGCAGTTACTCGGAGGTGTCACCCCTAGATACGCAGTATTTT.

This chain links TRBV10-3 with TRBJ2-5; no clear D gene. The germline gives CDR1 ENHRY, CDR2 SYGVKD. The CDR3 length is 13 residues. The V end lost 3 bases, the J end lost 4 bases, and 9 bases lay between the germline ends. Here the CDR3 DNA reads TGTGCCATCAGTGAAGAAGTGAGAGAGACCCAGTACTTC. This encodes CAISEEVRETQYF.

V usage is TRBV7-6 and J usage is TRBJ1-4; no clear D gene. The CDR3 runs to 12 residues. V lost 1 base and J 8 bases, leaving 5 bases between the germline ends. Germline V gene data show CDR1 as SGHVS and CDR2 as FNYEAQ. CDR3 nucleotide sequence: TGTGCCAGCAGCTTAGTAGCCGAAAAACTGTTTTTT. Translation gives CASSLVAEKLFF.

In DNA form, the CDR3 reads TGCGCCAGCAGCTTGGGGGAGGGCGGCGAGCAGTACTTC. It yields the protein CASSLGEGGEQYF. V is TRBV5-1 and J is TRBJ2-7; 7 nucleotides line up with TRBD2. Germline CDR1 is SGHRS and CDR2 is YFSETQ. This CDR3 is built from 13 residues. With V trimmed by 0 bases and J by 6 bases, 3 bases remained unmatched. The complete variable domain, with remaining parts taken from reference TRBV5-1 and TRBJ2-7, reads KAGVTQTPRYLIKTRGQQVTLSCSPISGHRSVSWYQQTPGQGLQFLFEYFSETQRNKGNFPGRFSGRQFSNSRSEMNVSTLELGDSALYLCASSLGEGGEQYFGPGTRLTVT.